This note documents a single TCR beta chain sequence. Its antigen target is currently unknown. Base qualities are missing; no much larger clone stands one base away. The donors were 40 or so Caucasian individuals from Russia, aged about 6 to 95 years, who were systemically healthy. Each donor gave roughly 11 milliliters of peripheral blood, drawn into EDTA-treated Vacutainer tubes. Ficoll-Paque density-gradient centrifugation was used to isolate PBMCs, with at least 6.5 million per sample. Total RNA was extracted from PBMCs with Trizol reagent, with at least 6 micrograms obtained per sample. For every donor, flow cytometry on a PBMC aliquot measured the percentage of naive CD45RAhigh/CD27high T cells. The sample originates from a study of blood T cells in healthy people across ages (dated by TCRdb to between 2014 and 2017). Background for the entire study: Template switching captured roughly one uniquely barcoded TCR beta cDNA molecule per two T cells in model experiments. The donors were split into four age groups: young (average about 15 years), middle-aged (over 35), aged (about 62) and long-lived (approximately 89). The study analyzed two additional independent replicas of 1 million unique cDNA reads from the same blood draw for two donors, one aged 18 to 30 and one aged 80 or older. Age-related changes in TCR beta repertoire diversity were measured in the study by deep sequencing normalized with unique cDNA molecular identifiers.

The CDR3 measures 15 amino acids from cysteine to phenylalanine. CDR3 DNA only is kept here, 45 bases in frame from base 1. For this chain, trimming is 5 bases at the V end and 2 bases at the J end, and the number of junction bases without a gene match is 4. CDR1 is given as SEHNR and CDR2 as FQNEAQ, both from the germline V gene (reference sequence). Study-level results and caveats: Since profiling was done on bulk unsorted PBMCs, naive and antigen-experienced compartments could not be conclusively compared. Donor CMV infection status was unknown, potentially confounding age-related changes in expanded clonotypes. Compared with the aged group, more naive CD4+ T cells, fewer expanded clones and increased TCR diversity were shown by the long-lived group, suggesting age selection. Estimates of total diversity based on one million sequenced T cells were regarded as lower bounds and as underestimates. As age increased, observed TCR beta diversity per million T cells dropped in a roughly linear way, and a significant reduction was already evident by age about 40. There was a strong correlation between observed TCR beta diversity and the percentage of naive T cells measured by flow cytometry.

Receptor amplification or capture employed 5' RACE. Instrument on record: Illumina HiSeq 2500. A second PCR of roughly 6 to 11 cycles was performed with a sample-barcoded 5' primer and a J-beta primer mix. A unique molecular identifier was introduced onto each TCR beta cDNA molecule by a template-switch 5' adaptor carrying 12 random nucleotides. Each sample yielded at least 3 million CDR3-containing paired-end reads. First-strand cDNA was synthesized from all RNA with the Mint cDNA synthesis kit, primed by a TRBC-specific oligonucleotide. Following uracil-DNA glycosylase treatment, all cDNA underwent a first 18-cycle PCR with the universal primers M1SS and BC2_uni_R. The authors' pipeline ran thus. Normalization of each sample was performed by random selection of 1 million high-quality reads, each carrying a distinct molecular identifier. Instead of being binned into consensus sequences, reads that shared molecular identifiers were thrown out. MiTCR, set to a Q25 quality threshold and the strictest error-elimination algorithm, was used for CDR3 identification, clonotype clustering and error correction. A nonparametric unseen species model using Euler transformation provided a lower-bound estimate of total TCR beta diversity. Clones were called with MiXCR by TCRdb after fastp trimmed the public reads at Q25, and only in-frame beta chains were retained. Rows with one shared CDR3 protein collapse into an entry with the most common genes and DNA. In this record, the V and J calls reflect TCRdb's handling and not the investigators' own analysis. The sample table shows hundreds of thousands of distinct CDR3 sequences, and roughly 25% are seen once. The top ten hold 9.4% of the sample.

The data were also submitted as part of a second study, on T cells of mothers and their children. The second publication reports: Nine systemically healthy Caucasian individuals served as donors, namely three mothers together with their six children. cDNA synthesis used all of the extracted RNA, with roughly 1.5 ug of RNA in each 15 ul reaction. In the second PCR, the M1S primer added sample barcodes and 2-4 random nucleotides. More than 9 million TCR beta CDR3 reads were obtained from each mother, and roughly 3 million reads were obtained from each child. Thymic selection shapes the output of TCR recombination in a similar way in related and unrelated pairs, and inherited differences have a minor effect. Normalized repertoire overlap in related mother-child pairs was always slightly higher than in unrelated mother-child pairs, but the difference was never significant. No persistent microchimeric T cell clones were detected, at a sensitivity of around 97 clones per million clonotypes. The study used deep NGS to compare TCR beta repertoires of mothers and children, seeking features distinguishing related mother-child pairs from unrelated individuals. Mothers averaged roughly 40 +/- 4 years of age and children averaged approximately 11 +/- 4 years. Libraries were sequenced on Illumina HiSeq 2000 with 100+100 nt paired-end reads after adapter ligation with NEBNext reagents. To prevent cross-contamination, the mother and child libraries were prepared one month apart and sequenced in separate runs. Each donor had between about 450,000 and 2,300,000 distinct TCR beta clonotypes identified. Naive TCR beta clonotypes were estimated from low-frequency clonotypes matched to each donor's FACS-determined naive share, without sorting.

Material: blood. The sequence was obtained from a boy aged 5-17 years in good health. The chain was built from TRBV7-9 and TRBJ2-7; 12 junctional bases match TRBD1. In nucleotide form, the sequence is TGTGCCAGCAGCAGGGGACAGGGGGCGGCCTACGAGCAGTACTTC. Translated, it reads CASSRGQGAAYEQYF.